The entry below describes one T cell receptor (beta chain). What antigen it recognizes has not been identified. The record has no base qualities; no much larger clone is one base away. This record belongs to a study of human T cells and chemical hapten exposure (dated by TCRdb to about 2021). Describing the broader study: For sensitization, 2% DPC in acetone was applied to an approximately 2 cm by approximately 2 cm area of upper inner arm skin. Throughout the study period of around 24 weeks, patients also received therapeutic DPC doses to the scalp every week. Patch testing on the upper back used Finn chambers containing 0.01% DPC, with scoring done after 6 days according to International Contact Dermatitis Research Group standards. The mostly female patient cohort included alopecia areata with under or over 50% scalp involvement, alopecia totalis and alopecia universalis. Libraries were pooled for sequencing, and variation in per-sample TCR yields was attributed mainly to small differences in library volumes within the pool. This study followed changes in the peripheral blood TCR repertoire in vivo during primary and secondary sensitization of alopecia patients to the hapten diphenylcyclopropenone (DPC). Blood samples were taken from patients before sensitization (week 0) and at 2, 6 and about 24 weeks after DPC sensitization. Around 29 alopecia patients provided blood for TCR sequencing at one to four time points (pre-sensitization, 2, 6 and 24 weeks). Study-wide findings and limitations: Repeated subsampling changed both the strength of the expansion versus patch-test correlation and the threshold at which the correlation became significant. A positive correlation was found between the number of PT1 expanded TCRs and patch test score, with significance reached at thresholds 8, 16 and 32 but not 4. Because all patients had alopecia, a presumed autoimmune disease, the immune response of the patients might differ from that of healthy individuals. Expanded TCRs formed significantly more large CDR3 similarity clusters than pre-sensitization or healthy control sets, consistent with antigen-driven responses. DPC sensitization did not change the number of TCRs with a frequency above 1 in 1000, and there was no evidence of changes in global repertoire structure.

The library came from RACE. Sequencer: NextSeq 500. Library preparation attached unique molecular identifiers to individual cDNA molecules for quantitative, reproducible TCR counting. From each blood RNA sample, both TCR alpha and TCR beta chains were sequenced. For the original study's pipeline: The median number of TCRs per sample was around 96,000, ranging from about 23,224 to 750,000. V, J and CDR3 annotation of the TCR reads was carried out using the Decombinator software suite. Every sample was subsampled to the same number of TCRs (28,000) for the PS versus PT1 abundance plots. TCRs were defined as expanded if absent before sensitization and observed at least eight times at the 2-week time point. The raw public reads went through TCRdb reprocessing: fastp at Q25, MiXCR clone calling, in-frame beta chains kept. Rows are combined by CDR3 protein, so each entry shows the most common genes and DNA. The V and J calls and clone size are TCRdb's, not the authors'. Within this sample are 82,000 or so distinct CDR3 sequences, with roughly 13% of them counted one time only. Around 5.7% of the sample rests with the top ten.

What the time point label conveys for this sample: patch test 3, about 24 weeks after DPC sensitization. The sample's treatment or condition label is to be understood as: therapeutic diphenylcyclopropenone sensitization with weekly scalp DPC. At each patch-test visit, blood was drawn before the patch test was applied. Patients were considered eligible if aged 18 to 70, diagnosed with alopecia and deemed suitable for DPC therapy, and patients were excluded if pregnant. Unfractionated whole blood was collected in Tempus Blood RNA tubes, and total RNA was extracted from that blood. Specimen: whole blood, collected in connection with sensitization to the hapten diphenylcyclopropenone (DPC). The receptor comes from a woman between 45 and 60 years old with alopecia areata. Some clones in this sample may be carry-over from other donors' samples.

The DNA is TGCAGCGTTTCAAGGGACGGAGCCTACGAGCAGTACTTC. This yields the protein CSVSRDGAYEQYF. The receptor chain draws on TRBV29-1 and TRBJ2-7; the D gene is perhaps TRBD1 or TRBD2, each of them matching over 5 bases. The CDR3 runs 13 amino acids, cysteine and phenylalanine included. The only DNA kept is the CDR3, 39 bases in frame from the first base. CDR1 and CDR2, per the germline V gene, are SQVTM and ANQGSEA. Relative to germline, V is 5 bases shorter and J is 2 bases shorter, with 13 bases between their ends.